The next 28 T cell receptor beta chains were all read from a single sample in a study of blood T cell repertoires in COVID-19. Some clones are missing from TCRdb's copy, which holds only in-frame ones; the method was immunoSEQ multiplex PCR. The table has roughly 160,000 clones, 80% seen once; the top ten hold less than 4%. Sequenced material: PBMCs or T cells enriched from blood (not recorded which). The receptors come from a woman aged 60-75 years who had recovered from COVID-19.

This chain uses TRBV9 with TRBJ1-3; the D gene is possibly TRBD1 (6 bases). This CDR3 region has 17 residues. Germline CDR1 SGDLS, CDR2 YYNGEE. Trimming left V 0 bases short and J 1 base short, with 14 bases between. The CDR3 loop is CASSVETGSGSGNTIYF. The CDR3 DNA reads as TGTGCCAGCAGCGTAGAGACAGGCTCGGGGTCTGGAAACACCATATATTTT.

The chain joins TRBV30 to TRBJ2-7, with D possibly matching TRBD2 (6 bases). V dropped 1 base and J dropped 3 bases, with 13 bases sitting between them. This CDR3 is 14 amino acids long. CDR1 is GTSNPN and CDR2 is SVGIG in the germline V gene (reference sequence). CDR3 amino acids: CAWSEMGLDYEQYF. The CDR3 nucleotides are TGTGCCTGGAGTGAAATGGGACTTGACTACGAGCAGTACTTC.

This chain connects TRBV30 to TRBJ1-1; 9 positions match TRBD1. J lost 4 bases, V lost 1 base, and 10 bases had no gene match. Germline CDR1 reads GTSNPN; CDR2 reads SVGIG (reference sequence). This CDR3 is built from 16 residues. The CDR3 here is CAWSDRGRTGSTEAFF. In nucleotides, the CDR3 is TGTGCCTGGAGTGACAGGGGGCGAACGGGGAGCACTGAAGCTTTCTTT.

The CDR3 sequence is CASSILAGGPNEQFF. The CDR3 DNA reads as TGTGCCAGTAGTATACTAGCGGGGGGGCCTAATGAGCAGTTCTTC. The chain carries TRBV19 and TRBJ2-1; 12 nucleotides agree with TRBD2. Per the germline V gene, CDR1 is LNHDA and CDR2 is SQIVND (reference sequence). CDR3 length: 15 amino acids. V shed 2 bases, J shed 7 bases, and the junction held 3 bases outside the gene matches.

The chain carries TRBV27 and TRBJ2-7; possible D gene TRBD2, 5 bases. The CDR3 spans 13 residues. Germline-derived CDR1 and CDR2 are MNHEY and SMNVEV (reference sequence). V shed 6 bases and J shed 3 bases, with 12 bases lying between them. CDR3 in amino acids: CASRSGRYYEQYF. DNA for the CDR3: TGTGCCAGCAGGTCGGGAAGATACTACGAGCAGTACTTC.

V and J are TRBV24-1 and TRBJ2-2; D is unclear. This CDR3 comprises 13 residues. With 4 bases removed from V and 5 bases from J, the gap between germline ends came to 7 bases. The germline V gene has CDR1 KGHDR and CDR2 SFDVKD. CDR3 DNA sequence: TGTGCCACCAGTGAAGAGGTTACCGGGGAGCTGTTTTTT. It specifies CATSEEVTGELFF.

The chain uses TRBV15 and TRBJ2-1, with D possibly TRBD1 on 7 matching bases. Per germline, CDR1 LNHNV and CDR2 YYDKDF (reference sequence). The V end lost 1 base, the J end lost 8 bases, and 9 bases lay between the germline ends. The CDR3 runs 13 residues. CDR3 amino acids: CATSRGRGDEQFF. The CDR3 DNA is TGTGCCACCAGCAGAGGCAGGGGGGATGAGCAGTTCTTC. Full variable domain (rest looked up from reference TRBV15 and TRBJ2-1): DAMVIQNPRYQVTQFGKPVTLSCSQTLNHNVMYWYQQKSSQAPKLLFHYYDKDFNNEADTPDNFQSRRPNTSFCFLDIRSPGLGDTAMYLCATSRGRGDEQFFGPGTRLTVL.

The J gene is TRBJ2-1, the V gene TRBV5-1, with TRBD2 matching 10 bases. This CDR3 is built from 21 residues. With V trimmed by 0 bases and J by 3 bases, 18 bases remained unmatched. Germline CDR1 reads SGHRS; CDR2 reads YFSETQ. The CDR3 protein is CASSLEDPGQTLAGNYNEQFF. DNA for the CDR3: TGCGCCAGCAGCTTGGAAGACCCGGGACAGACACTAGCGGGGAACTACAATGAGCAGTTCTTC.

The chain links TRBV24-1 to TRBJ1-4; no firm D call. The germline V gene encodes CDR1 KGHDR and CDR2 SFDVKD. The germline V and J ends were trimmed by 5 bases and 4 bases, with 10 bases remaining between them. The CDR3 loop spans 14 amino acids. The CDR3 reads CATSVTASNEKLFF. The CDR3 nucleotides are TGTGCCACCAGTGTCACAGCCAGTAATGAAAAACTGTTTTTT.

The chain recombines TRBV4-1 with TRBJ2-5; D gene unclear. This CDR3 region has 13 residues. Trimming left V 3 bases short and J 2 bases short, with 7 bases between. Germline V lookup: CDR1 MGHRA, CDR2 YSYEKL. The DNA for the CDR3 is TGCGCCAGCAGCCAGTGGAGACAAGAGACCCAGTACTTC. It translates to CASSQWRQETQYF.

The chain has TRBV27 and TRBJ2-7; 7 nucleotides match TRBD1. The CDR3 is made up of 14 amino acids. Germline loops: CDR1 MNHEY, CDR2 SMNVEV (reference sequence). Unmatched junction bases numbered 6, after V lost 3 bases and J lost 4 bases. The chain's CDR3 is CASSLNRGGYEQYF. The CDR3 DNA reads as TGTGCCAGCAGTTTGAACAGGGGTGGGTACGAGCAGTACTTC.

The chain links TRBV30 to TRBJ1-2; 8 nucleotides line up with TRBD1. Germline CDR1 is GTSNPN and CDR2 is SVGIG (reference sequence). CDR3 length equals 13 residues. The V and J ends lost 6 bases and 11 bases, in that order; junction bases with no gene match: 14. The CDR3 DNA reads TGTGCCTGTCAGGCCCCGGGACAGGCAAGTTACACCTTC. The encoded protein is CACQAPGQASYTF.

The CDR3 protein is CASSSPGGKDRGRTEAFF. CDR3 DNA sequence: TGTGCCAGCAGCTCCCCGGGGGGTAAAGACAGGGGAAGGACTGAAGCTTTCTTT. This chain uses TRBV7-9 with TRBJ1-1, with 8 positions matching TRBD1. The J segment lost 5 bases and the V segment lost 4 bases, leaving 18 bases of the junction unmatched. Germline V lookup: CDR1 SEHNR, CDR2 FQNEAQ (reference sequence). The CDR3 contains 18 residues.

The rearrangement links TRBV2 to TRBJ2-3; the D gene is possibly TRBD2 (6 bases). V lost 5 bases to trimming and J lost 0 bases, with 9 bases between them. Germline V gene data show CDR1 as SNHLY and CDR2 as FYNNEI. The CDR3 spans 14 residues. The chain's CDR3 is CASSLGGSTDTQYF. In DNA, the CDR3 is TGTGCCAGCAGTCTTGGGGGGAGCACAGATACGCAGTATTTT.

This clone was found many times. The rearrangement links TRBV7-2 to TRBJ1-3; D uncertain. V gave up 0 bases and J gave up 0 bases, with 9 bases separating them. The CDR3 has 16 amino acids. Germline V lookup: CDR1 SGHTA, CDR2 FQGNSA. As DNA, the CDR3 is TGTGCCAGCAGCTTAGCGGTCGGGTTCTCTGGAAACACCATATATTTT. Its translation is CASSLAVGFSGNTIYF.

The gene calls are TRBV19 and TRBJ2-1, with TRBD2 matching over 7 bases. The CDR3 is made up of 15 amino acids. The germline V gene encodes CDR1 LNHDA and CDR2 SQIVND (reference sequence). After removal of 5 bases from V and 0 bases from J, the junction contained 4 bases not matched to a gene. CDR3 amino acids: CASSRPGGSYNEQFF. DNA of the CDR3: TGTGCCAGTAGTCGTCCGGGGGGCTCCTACAATGAGCAGTTCTTC. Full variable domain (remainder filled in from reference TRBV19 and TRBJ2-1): DGGITQSPKYLFRKEGQNVTLSCEQNLNHDAMYWYRQDPGQGLRLIYYSQIVNDFQKGDIAEGYSVSREKKESFPLTVTSAQKNPTAFYLCASSRPGGSYNEQFFGPGTRLTVL.

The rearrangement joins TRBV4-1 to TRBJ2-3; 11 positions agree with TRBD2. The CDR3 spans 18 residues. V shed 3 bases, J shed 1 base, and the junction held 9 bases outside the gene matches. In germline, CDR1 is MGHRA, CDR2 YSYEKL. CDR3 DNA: TGCGCCAGCAGCCAGGGAGGGCCACTAGCGGGGGGCACAGATACGCAGTATTTT. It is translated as CASSQGGPLAGGTDTQYF.

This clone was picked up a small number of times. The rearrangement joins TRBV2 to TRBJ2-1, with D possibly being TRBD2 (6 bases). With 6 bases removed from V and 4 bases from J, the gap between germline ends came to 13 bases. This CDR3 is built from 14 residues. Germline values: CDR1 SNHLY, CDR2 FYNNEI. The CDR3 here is CASSAKEGYNEQFF. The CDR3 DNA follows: TGTGCCAGCAGCGCTAAGGAGGGTTACAATGAGCAGTTCTTC.

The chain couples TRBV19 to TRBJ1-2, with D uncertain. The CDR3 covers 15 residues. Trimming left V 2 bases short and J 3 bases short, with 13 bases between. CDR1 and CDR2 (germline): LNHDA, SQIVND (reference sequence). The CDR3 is CASSIYSTADYGYTF. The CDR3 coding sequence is TGTGCCAGTAGTATATATAGCACCGCGGACTATGGCTACACCTTC. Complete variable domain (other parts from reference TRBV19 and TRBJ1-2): DGGITQSPKYLFRKEGQNVTLSCEQNLNHDAMYWYRQDPGQGLRLIYYSQIVNDFQKGDIAEGYSVSREKKESFPLTVTSAQKNPTAFYLCASSIYSTADYGYTFGSGTRLTVV.

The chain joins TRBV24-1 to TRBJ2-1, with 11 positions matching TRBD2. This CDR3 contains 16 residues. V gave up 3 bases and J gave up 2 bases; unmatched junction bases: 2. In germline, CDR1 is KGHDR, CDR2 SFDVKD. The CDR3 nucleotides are TGTGCCACCAGTGATGTTAGCGGGGGGGCCTACAATGAGCAGTTCTTC. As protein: CATSDVSGGAYNEQFF.

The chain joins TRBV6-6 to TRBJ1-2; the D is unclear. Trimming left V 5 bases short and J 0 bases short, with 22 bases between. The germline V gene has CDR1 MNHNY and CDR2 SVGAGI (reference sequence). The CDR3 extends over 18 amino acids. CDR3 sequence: CASSRGPGRVGANYGYTF. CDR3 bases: TGTGCCAGCAGTCGAGGGCCGGGGAGGGTCGGCGCTAACTATGGCTACACCTTC.

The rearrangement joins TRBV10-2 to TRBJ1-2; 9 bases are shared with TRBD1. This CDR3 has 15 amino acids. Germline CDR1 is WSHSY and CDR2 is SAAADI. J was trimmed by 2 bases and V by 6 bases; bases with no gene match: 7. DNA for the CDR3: TGCGCCAGCAGCTCCCCGGGACAGGGAAACTATGGCTACACCTTC. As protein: CASSSPGQGNYGYTF.

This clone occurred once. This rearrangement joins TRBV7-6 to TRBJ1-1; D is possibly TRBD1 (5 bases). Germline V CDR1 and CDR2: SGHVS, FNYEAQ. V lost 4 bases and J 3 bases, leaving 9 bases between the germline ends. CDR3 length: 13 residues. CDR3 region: CASSSRDDTEAFF. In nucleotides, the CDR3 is TGTGCCAGCAGCTCCAGGGATGACACTGAAGCTTTCTTT.

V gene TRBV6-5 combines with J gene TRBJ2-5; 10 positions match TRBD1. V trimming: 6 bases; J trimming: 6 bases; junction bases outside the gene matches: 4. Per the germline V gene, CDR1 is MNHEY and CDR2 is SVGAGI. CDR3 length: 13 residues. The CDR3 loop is CASSRDRGQTQYF. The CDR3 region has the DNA TGTGCCAGCAGCCGGGACAGGGGACAGACCCAGTACTTC.

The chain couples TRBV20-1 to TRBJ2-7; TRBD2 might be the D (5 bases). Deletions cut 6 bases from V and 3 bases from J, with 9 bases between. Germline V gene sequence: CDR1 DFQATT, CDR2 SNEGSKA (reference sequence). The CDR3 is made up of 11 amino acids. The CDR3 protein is CSAREGYEQYF. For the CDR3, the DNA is TGCAGTGCGAGGGAAGGCTACGAGCAGTACTTC.

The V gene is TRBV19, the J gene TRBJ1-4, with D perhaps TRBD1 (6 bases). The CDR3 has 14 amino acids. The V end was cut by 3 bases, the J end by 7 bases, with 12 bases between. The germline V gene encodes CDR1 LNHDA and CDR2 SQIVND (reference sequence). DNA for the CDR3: TGTGCCAGTAGTATCCACAGGGAAGGTGAAAAACTGTTTTTT. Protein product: CASSIHREGEKLFF.

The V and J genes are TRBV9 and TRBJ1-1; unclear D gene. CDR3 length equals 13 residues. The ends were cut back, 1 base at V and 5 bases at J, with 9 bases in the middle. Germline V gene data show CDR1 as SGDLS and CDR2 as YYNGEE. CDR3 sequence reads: CASSVTQRTEAFF. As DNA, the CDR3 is TGTGCCAGCAGCGTAACCCAGAGGACTGAAGCTTTCTTT.

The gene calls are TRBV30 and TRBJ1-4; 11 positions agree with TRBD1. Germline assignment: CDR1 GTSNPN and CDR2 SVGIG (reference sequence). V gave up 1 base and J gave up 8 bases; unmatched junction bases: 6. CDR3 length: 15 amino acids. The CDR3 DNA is TGTGCCTGGAGTGCCGGACAGGGGGCCAGAGAAAAACTGTTTTTT. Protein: CAWSAGQGAREKLFF.